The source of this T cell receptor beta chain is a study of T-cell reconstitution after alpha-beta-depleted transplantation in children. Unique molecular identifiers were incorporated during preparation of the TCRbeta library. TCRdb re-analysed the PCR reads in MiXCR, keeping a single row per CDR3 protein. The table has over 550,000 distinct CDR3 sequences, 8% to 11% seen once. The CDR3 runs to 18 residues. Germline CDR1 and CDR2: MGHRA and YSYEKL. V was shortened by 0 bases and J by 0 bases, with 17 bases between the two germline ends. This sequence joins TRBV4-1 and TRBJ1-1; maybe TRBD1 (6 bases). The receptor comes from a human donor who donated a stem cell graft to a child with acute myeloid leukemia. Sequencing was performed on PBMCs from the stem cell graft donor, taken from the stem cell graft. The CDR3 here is CASSQDPQGQTMNTEAFF. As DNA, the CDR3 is TGCGCCAGCAGCCAAGATCCGCAGGGGCAAACTATGAACACTGAAGCTTTCTTT.